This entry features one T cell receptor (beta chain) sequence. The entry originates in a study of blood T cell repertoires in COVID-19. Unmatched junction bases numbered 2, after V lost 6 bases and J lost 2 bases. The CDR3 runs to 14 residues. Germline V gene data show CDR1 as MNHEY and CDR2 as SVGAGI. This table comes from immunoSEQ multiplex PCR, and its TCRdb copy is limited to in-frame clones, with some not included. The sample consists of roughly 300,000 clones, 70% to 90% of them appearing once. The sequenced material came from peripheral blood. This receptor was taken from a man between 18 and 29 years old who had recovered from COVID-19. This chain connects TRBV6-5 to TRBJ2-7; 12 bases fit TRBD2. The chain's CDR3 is CASRLAGGAYEQYF. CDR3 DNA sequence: TGTGCCAGCAGACTAGCGGGAGGCGCCTACGAGCAGTACTTC.